The 9 T cell receptor beta chains reported below all come from one sample, sequenced in a study of beta chain features in type 1 diabetes. Since all of the isolated RNA was reverse transcribed, expressed TCRB transcripts were what got sequenced. Method: immunoSEQ multiplex PCR; TCRdb's copy keeps in-frame clones and lacks some. The sample records 680,000 or so clones, roughly a sixth being singletons. Input material: naive CD4+ T cells from blood. Source of these receptors: a man younger than 35 in good health.

This clone was found once. This rearrangement joins TRBV2 to TRBJ1-5; possible D gene TRBD1, 6 bases. The V end lost 5 bases, the J end lost 4 bases, and 21 bases lay between the germline ends. The CDR3 contains 17 residues. Germline V lookup: CDR1 SNHLY, CDR2 FYNNEI. The CDR3 is CASSRESTGFTNQPQHF. The CDR3 DNA sequence: TGTGCCAGCAGTCGAGAATCGACAGGATTCACAAATCAGCCCCAGCATTTT.

This clone was detected ten times or more. The chain recombines TRBV7-2 with TRBJ2-2; TRBD1 is a possible D gene (6 bases). The CDR3 length is 14 residues. V was pared by 6 bases and J by 7 bases, with 15 bases between. CDR1 and CDR2 (germline): SGHTA, FQGNSA. CDR3 DNA: TGTGCCAGCAGTCCGGACAGTTCCTTCGGGGAGCTGTTTTTT. This translates into CASSPDSSFGELFF.

J is TRBJ2-3 and V is TRBV7-2; TRBD1 matches at 7 bases. The trim removed 5 bases at V and 0 bases at J, leaving 8 bases unmatched. From germline, CDR1 is SGHTA and CDR2 FQGNSA. CDR3 length: 16 residues. The CDR3 here is CASSRDRAPSTDTQYF. The CDR3 DNA is TGTGCCAGCAGCCGAGACAGGGCCCCTAGCACAGATACGCAGTATTTT. Supplemented by reference TRBV7-2 and TRBJ2-3, the full variable domain reads GAGVSQSPSNKVTEKGKDVELRCDPISGHTALYWYRQSLGQGLEFLIYFQGNSAPDKSGLPSDRFSAERTGGSVSTLTIQRTQQEDSAVYLCASSRDRAPSTDTQYFGPGTRLTVL.

V gene TRBV11-1 combines with J gene TRBJ2-5; 8 bases map to TRBD2. The ends lost 1 base at V and 3 bases at J; junction bases unmatched: 1. CDR1 is SGHAT, CDR2 FQDESV, per germline (reference sequence). The CDR3 sequence is 14 residues long. In DNA form, the CDR3 reads TGTGCCAGCAGCTTAGTTAGCGGGAAAGAGACCCAGTACTTC. It yields the protein CASSLVSGKETQYF.

The chain uses TRBV7-2 and TRBJ2-7; a possible D gene is TRBD2 (5 bases). CDR1 is SGHTA and CDR2 is FQGNSA in the germline V gene. The CDR3 runs to 15 residues. Trimming cost V 5 bases and J 0 bases, with 14 bases left between them. The CDR3 sequence is CASSDHRRSSYEQYF. The CDR3 region has the DNA TGTGCCAGCAGCGACCATCGGAGGAGCTCCTACGAGCAGTACTTC.

This clone was seen only a few times. The chain has TRBV5-1 and TRBJ2-7, with 7 bases lining up with TRBD1. The CDR3 covers 14 residues. Germline V CDR1 and CDR2: SGHRS, YFSETQ. Trimming at V came to 0 bases and at J to 3 bases, leaving 3 bases not matched to a gene. CDR3 DNA: TGCGCCAGCAGCTTGGGGAGACAGGGCTACGAGCAGTACTTC. Amino acid sequence: CASSLGRQGYEQYF.

The chain joins TRBV7-8 to TRBJ2-7; 11 bases line up with TRBD1. Germline V gives CDR1 SGHVS, CDR2 FQNEAQ. The CDR3 has 16 amino acids. Unmatched junction bases numbered 13, after V lost 5 bases and J lost 7 bases. CDR3 bases: TGTGCCAGCAGCCGCGGGACAGGACAGGGGGCGAAAGAGCAGTACTTC. This sequence encodes CASSRGTGQGAKEQYF. Variable domain in full (rest from reference TRBV7-8 and TRBJ2-7): GAGVSQSPRYKVAKRGQDVALRCDPISGHVSLFWYQQALGQGPEFLTYFQNEAQLDKSGLPSDRFFAERPEGSVSTLKIQRTQQEDSAVYLCASSRGTGQGAKEQYFGPGTRLTVT.

This clone was found a few times. The V call is TRBV6-5, the J call TRBJ1-2; 7 bases align to TRBD1. The CDR3 sequence is 11 residues long. Trimming cost V 6 bases and J 8 bases; bases outside gene matches: 3. Germline CDR1 MNHEY, CDR2 SVGAGI. The CDR3: CASRTGTGYTF. CDR3 in DNA: TGTGCCAGCAGGACAGGGACCGGCTACACCTTC.

This clone appeared a few times. This rearrangement joins TRBV19 to TRBJ2-2; 11 nucleotides align to TRBD1. The CDR3 is made up of 14 amino acids. Germline CDR1 LNHDA, CDR2 SQIVND (reference sequence). Trimming at V came to 6 bases and at J to 5 bases, leaving 2 bases not matched to a gene. The CDR3 here is CASRGQGETGELFF. CDR3 in DNA: TGTGCCAGTAGGGGACAGGGGGAAACCGGGGAGCTGTTTTTT.